The TCR beta chain described here comes from a study of blood T cells in healthy people across ages. V lost 4 bases, J lost 13 bases, and 17 bases lay in between. CDR3 size: 13 residues. Germline V gene data show CDR1 as SGHAT and CDR2 as FQDESV (reference sequence). Donors each provided ten milliliters of peripheral blood. Overall study findings and caveats: With donor CMV status unknown, expanded clonotype changes were possibly confounded.

A second about 7 to 11 cycle PCR used barcoded and J-beta primers. TCRdb processed the 5' RACE reads anew with MiXCR; each CDR3 protein has one entry. The repertoire includes over 600,000 distinct CDR3 sequences, around half of them detected once, and over 15% sits in the top ten. As concerns this clonotype: Its antigen remains unknown.

The rearrangement joins TRBV11-1 to TRBJ2-1; no clear D. This clonotype originated in a man aged 80 or over in good health. The material sequenced was blood. The CDR3 DNA follows: TGTGCCAGCAGCTGCCGGGTCTCTGGTGGACAGTTCTTC. Translating gives CASSCRVSGGQFF.